These 23 T cell receptor beta chains share one sample of origin, sequenced in a study of blood T cell repertoires in COVID-19. Method: immunoSEQ multiplex PCR; TCRdb's copy keeps in-frame clones and lacks some. The sample lists about 220,000 clones; 86% were seen once. Material: PBMCs or T cells enriched from blood (not recorded which). The receptors shown here come from a woman aged 40 to 50 with acute COVID-19.

CDR3 nucleotides: TGCGCCAGCAGCTTCAGAAACGGAGACTATAATTCACCCCTCCACTTT. It is translated as CASSFRNGDYNSPLHF. The chain has TRBV5-1 and TRBJ1-6; D ambiguous. The CDR3 is 16 residues long. V was pared by 2 bases and J by 3 bases, with 12 bases between. CDR1 SGHRS and CDR2 YFSETQ come from the germline V gene.

J is TRBJ1-1 and V is TRBV5-5; 7 positions match TRBD1. V shed 7 bases, J shed 1 base, and the junction held 10 bases outside the gene matches. The germline V gene encodes CDR1 SGHKS and CDR2 YYEKEE (reference sequence). This CDR3 has 15 residues. DNA for the CDR3: TGTGCCAGCCGGCCGGGACAGCCGACGAACACTGAAGCTTTCTTT. Protein product: CASRPGQPTNTEAFF.

The chain joins TRBV29-1 to TRBJ1-2, with D maybe TRBD1 (5 bases). The CDR3 length is 13 residues. The V gene lost 6 bases and the J gene lost 2 bases, with 13 bases spanning the gap. Germline V gene lookup returns CDR1 SQVTM and CDR2 ANQGSEA. The CDR3 DNA reads TGCAGCGTGGGGGTTGGGGGGAACTATGGCTACACCTTC. Its protein product is CSVGVGGNYGYTF. The whole variable domain, remainder taken from reference TRBV29-1 and TRBJ1-2, is SAVISQKPSRDICQRGTSLTIQCQVDSQVTMMFWYRQQPGQSLTLIATANQGSEATYESGFVIDKFPISRPNLTFSTLTVSNMSPEDSSIYLCSVGVGGNYGYTFGSGTRLTVV.

This clone was seen just once. V gene TRBV6-2 or TRBV6-3 combines with J gene TRBJ1-6, with D perhaps TRBD1 (6 bases). The CDR3 is 17 amino acids. Germline V gene data show CDR1 as MNHEY and CDR2 as SVGEGT. Trimming took off 0 bases at V and 5 bases at J, with 14 bases between the two ends. Written as DNA, the CDR3 is TGTGCCAGCAGTTACTCGAGTTACAGGGTAAATAATTCACCCCTCCACTTT. Its protein is CASSYSSYRVNNSPLHF.

This sequence joins TRBV24-1 and TRBJ2-3; 8 nucleotides align to TRBD1. Trimming at V came to 9 bases and at J to 4 bases, leaving 5 bases not matched to a gene. Germline CDR1 and CDR2: KGHDR and SFDVKD. The CDR3 is 13 residues long. The CDR3 DNA follows: TGTGCCACCCAGGGGGCTGTCGCAGATACGCAGTATTTT. Translation gives CATQGAVADTQYF.

The rearrangement links TRBV10-3 to TRBJ2-3, with no clear D. Per the germline V gene, CDR1 is ENHRY and CDR2 is SYGVKD. V lost 3 bases and J lost 0, with 7 bases in between. The CDR3 runs 14 residues. CDR3 nucleotides: TGTGCCATCAGTGAAGGAGTGAGCACAGATACGCAGTATTTT. Translated, it gives CAISEGVSTDTQYF.

The chain uses TRBV5-1 and TRBJ2-1; 9 bases map to TRBD2. The CDR3 contains 19 residues. CDR1 is SGHRS and CDR2 is YFSETQ in the germline V gene. Unmatched junction bases numbered 14, after V lost 4 bases and J lost 0 bases. CDR3 coding DNA: TGCGCCAGCAGCACACCCCTAGCGGGGACCCCTAGCTCCTACAATGAGCAGTTCTTC. Protein: CASSTPLAGTPSSYNEQFF.

This clone has ten or more counts. Additional DNA sequences in this sample encode the identical CDR3. The chain has TRBV27 and TRBJ1-1; D is unresolved. Trimming left V 2 bases short and J 1 base short, with 5 bases between. Germline-derived CDR1 and CDR2 are MNHEY and SMNVEV (reference sequence). CDR3 size: 13 residues. The CDR3 region is CASSLRENTEAFF. The CDR3 bases are TGTGCCAGCAGTTTAAGAGAGAACACTGAAGCTTTCTTT.

The chain employs TRBV5-4 and TRBJ1-6; 7 bases fit TRBD1. This CDR3 contains 15 residues. The germline gives CDR1 SGHNT, CDR2 YYREEE (reference sequence). With 3 bases clipped from V and 5 bases from J, the junction kept 5 bases outside the gene matches. The CDR3 DNA is TGTGCCAGCAGCTCCTGGACAGGAGATAATTCACCCCTCCACTTT. Its protein is CASSSWTGDNSPLHF.

The chain carries TRBV6-5 and TRBJ2-1, with 8 bases aligning to TRBD2. This CDR3 has 13 residues. Germline CDR1 reads MNHEY; CDR2 reads SVGAGI. Unmatched junction bases numbered 5, after V lost 6 bases and J lost 7 bases. As DNA, the CDR3 is TGTGCCAGCAGCGGACTAGCAATAAATGAGCAGTTCTTC. Its protein product is CASSGLAINEQFF.

The chain links TRBV7-3 to TRBJ2-2; weak D call: TRBD2 (5 bases). V dropped 5 bases and J dropped 6 bases, with 10 bases sitting between them. This CDR3 has 13 residues. Germline assignment: CDR1 SGHTA and CDR2 FQGTGA. Here the CDR3 DNA reads TGTGCCAGCAGCCTAGGAGGAGCCGGGGAGCTGTTTTTT. Translating it yields CASSLGGAGELFF. The full variable domain, completed using reference TRBV7-3 and TRBJ2-2, is GAGVSQTPSNKVTEKGKYVELRCDPISGHTALYWYRQSLGQGPEFLIYFQGTGAADDSGLPNDRFFAVRPEGSVSTLKIQRTERGDSAVYLCASSLGGAGELFFGEGSRLTVL.

V gene TRBV9 combines with J gene TRBJ1-2, with 7 bases fitting TRBD1. The CDR3 covers 15 residues. Germline CDR1 is SGDLS and CDR2 is YYNGEE. V lost 2 bases and J lost 2; bases outside the gene matches: 6. The CDR3 bases are TGTGCCAGCAGCGTCGCCCCGGGACAGAACTATGGCTACACCTTC. It is translated as CASSVAPGQNYGYTF.

The V call is TRBV7-2, the J call TRBJ1-3; D gene ambiguous. Trimming took off 6 bases at V and 1 base at J, with 10 bases between the two ends. This CDR3 has 14 amino acids. The germline CDR1 and CDR2 sequences are SGHTA and FQGNSA. Here the CDR3 reads CASREWISGNTIYF. The CDR3 DNA reads as TGTGCCAGCAGGGAGTGGATTTCTGGAAACACCATATATTTT.

This chain uses TRBV19 with TRBJ1-5; 8 bases are a match to TRBD1. Unmatched junction bases numbered 6, after V lost 6 bases and J lost 5 bases. The length of the CDR3 is 14 residues. Germline V lookup: CDR1 LNHDA, CDR2 SQIVND (reference sequence). CDR3 loop: CASSPSGGDQPQHF. The CDR3 DNA is TGTGCCAGTAGCCCGTCAGGGGGCGATCAGCCCCAGCATTTT.

The J gene is TRBJ1-3, the V gene TRBV4-3; no firm D call. CDR1 and CDR2 from the germline V gene are LGHNA and YSLEER. This CDR3 has 15 residues. V shed 0 bases and J shed 0 bases, with 6 bases lying between them. CDR3 sequence: CASSQDLSSGNTIYF. The CDR3 DNA sequence: TGCGCCAGCAGCCAAGATCTCAGCTCTGGAAACACCATATATTTT.

This clone appeared a few times. The gene calls are TRBV30 and TRBJ2-5; 8 positions agree with TRBD1. The germline gives CDR1 GTSNPN, CDR2 SVGIG (reference sequence). The CDR3 has 15 residues. V shed 2 bases, J shed 5 bases, and the junction held 10 bases outside the gene matches. The CDR3 DNA reads as TGTGCCTGGAGTAGGGCAGGGGGCGGGTCGGAGACCCAGTACTTC. Protein product: CAWSRAGGGSETQYF.

V and J are TRBV29-1 and TRBJ1-2; unclear D gene. This CDR3 contains 14 residues. The V end was cut by 0 bases, the J end by 7 bases, with 15 bases between. CDR1 is SQVTM, CDR2 ANQGSEA, per germline. CDR3 sequence reads: CSVEDKDRGTGYTF. The CDR3, as DNA: TGCAGCGTTGAAGATAAGGACCGGGGAACTGGCTACACCTTC.

The chain recombines TRBV7-2 with TRBJ2-3, with D maybe TRBD2 (6 bases). The germline V gene has CDR1 SGHTA and CDR2 FQGNSA. Trimming left V 1 base short and J 8 bases short, with 16 bases between. The CDR3 extends over 15 amino acids. The chain's CDR3 is CASSLERLAASTQYF. CDR3 nucleotide sequence: TGTGCCAGCAGCTTAGAAAGGTTAGCGGCCTCTACGCAGTATTTT. The full variable domain, completed using reference TRBV7-2 and TRBJ2-3, is GAGVSQSPSNKVTEKGKDVELRCDPISGHTALYWYRQSLGQGLEFLIYFQGNSAPDKSGLPSDRFSAERTGGSVSTLTIQRTQQEDSAVYLCASSLERLAASTQYFGPGTRLTVL.

The V call is TRBV19, the J call TRBJ1-3; the D is unclear. Germline lookup yields CDR1 LNHDA and CDR2 SQIVND (reference sequence). The CDR3 contains 17 residues. Trimming shortened V by 1 base and J by 1 base, and 14 bases separated the two germline ends. Here the CDR3 DNA reads TGTGCCAGTAGTATAGCGTCACGCCGAGGGTCTGGAAACACCATATATTTT. Protein: CASSIASRRGSGNTIYF.

The chain uses TRBV3-1 (or the pseudogene TRBV3-2) and TRBJ1-4; 10 bases line up with TRBD1. CDR1 is LGHDT and CDR2 is YNNKEL in the germline V gene (reference sequence). J lost 8 bases, V lost 8 bases, and 14 bases had no gene match. This CDR3 has 16 residues. The CDR3 sequence is CASLGQGGERVEKLFF. CDR3 sequence (DNA): TGTGCCAGCCTCGGACAGGGGGGGGAGCGAGTCGAAAAACTGTTTTTT.

V is TRBV2 and J is TRBJ2-7; 10 bases are a match to TRBD1. The CDR3 runs 16 residues. CDR1 SNHLY and CDR2 FYNNEI come from the germline V gene. The V and J ends lost 7 bases and 4 bases, in that order; junction bases with no gene match: 13. The DNA of the CDR3 is TGTGCCAGCATCGTCTCCGGGACAGGGGACTCGTACGAGCAGTACTTC. Encoded protein: CASIVSGTGDSYEQYF. Drawing the rest from reference TRBV2 and TRBJ2-7, the complete variable domain is EPEVTQTPSHQVTQMGQEVILRCVPISNHLYFYWYRQILGQKVEFLVSFYNNEISEKSEIFDDQFSVERPDGSNFTLKIRSTKLEDSAMYFCASIVSGTGDSYEQYFGPGTRLTVT.

This clone appeared a few times. V gene TRBV7-2 combines with J gene TRBJ1-6; D might be TRBD1 (6 bases). CDR3 size: 17 residues. V was clipped by 6 bases and J by 4 bases, with 19 bases between them. CDR1 SGHTA and CDR2 FQGNSA come from the germline V gene. CDR3 DNA sequence: TGTGCCAGCAGGGATATCGACAGGCGCGGGTATAATTCACCCCTCCACTTT. Amino acids: CASRDIDRRGYNSPLHF.

V and J are TRBV11-2 and TRBJ2-7; perhaps TRBD2 as D (5 bases). The CDR3 totals 16 residues. Germline V gives CDR1 SGHAT, CDR2 FQNNGV. Deletions cut 5 bases from V and 2 bases from J, with 19 bases between. For the CDR3, the DNA is TGTGCCAGCAGCCCTCTCGCTGGCGGGTCCCCCTACGAGCAGTACTTC. This translates into CASSPLAGGSPYEQYF.